The 2 T cell receptor beta chains in this list originate from one sample, sequenced in a study of T cell responses to AZD1222 COVID-19 vaccine. The method was immunoSEQ multiplex PCR; TCRdb's version includes in-frame clones alone and lacks a portion of them. The sample has about 200,000 clones, approximately 93% seen once. Sequencing was performed on peripheral blood, taken 28 days after the second AZD1222 dose. Receptors were obtained from an adult who received the AZD1222 COVID-19 vaccine.

The V and J genes are TRBV19 and TRBJ2-3; 11 nucleotides match TRBD2. The V segment lost 4 bases and the J segment 2 bases; nucleotides outside the gene matches: 5. Germline CDR1 reads LNHDA; CDR2 reads SQIVND (reference sequence). The CDR3 runs 16 residues. This CDR3 reads CASSTTSGATTDTQYF. CDR3 sequence (DNA): TGTGCCAGTAGTACGACTAGCGGGGCAACCACAGATACGCAGTATTTT. Full variable domain (remainder filled in from reference TRBV19 and TRBJ2-3): DGGITQSPKYLFRKEGQNVTLSCEQNLNHDAMYWYRQDPGQGLRLIYYSQIVNDFQKGDIAEGYSVSREKKESFPLTVTSAQKNPTAFYLCASSTTSGATTDTQYFGPGTRLTVL.

With regard to this clone: An end of the junction does not agree with germline; a read error may underlie this. The chain uses TRBV7-8 and TRBJ2-6; D may be TRBD1 (6 bases). Germline CDR1 SGHVS, CDR2 FQNEAQ. CDR3 length: 17 amino acids. In DNA form, the CDR3 reads TGTGCCAGCAGCTTACGCCCTGGGGTGATGGGGGCCAACGTTCTGACTTTC. This translates into CASSLRPGVMGANVLTF.